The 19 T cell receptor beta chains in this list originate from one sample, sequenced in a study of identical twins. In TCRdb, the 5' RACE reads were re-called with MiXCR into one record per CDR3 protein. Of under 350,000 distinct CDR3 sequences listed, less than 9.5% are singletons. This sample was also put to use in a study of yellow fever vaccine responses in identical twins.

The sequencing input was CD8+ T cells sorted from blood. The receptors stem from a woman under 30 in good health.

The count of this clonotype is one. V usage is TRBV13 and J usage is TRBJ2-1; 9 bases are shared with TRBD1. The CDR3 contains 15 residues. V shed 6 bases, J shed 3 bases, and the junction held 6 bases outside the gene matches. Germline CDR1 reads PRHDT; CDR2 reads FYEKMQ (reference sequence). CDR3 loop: CASRGQGINYNEQFF. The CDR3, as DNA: TGTGCCAGCAGGGGACAGGGAATAAACTACAATGAGCAGTTCTTC.

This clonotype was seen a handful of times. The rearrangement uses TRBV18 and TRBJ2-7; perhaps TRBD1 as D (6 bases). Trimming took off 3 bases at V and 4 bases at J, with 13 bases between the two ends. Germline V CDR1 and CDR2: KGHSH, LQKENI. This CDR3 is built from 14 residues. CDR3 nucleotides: TGTGCCAGCTCACCTTATCCAGGGGAGTACGAGCAGTACTTC. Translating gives CASSPYPGEYEQYF.

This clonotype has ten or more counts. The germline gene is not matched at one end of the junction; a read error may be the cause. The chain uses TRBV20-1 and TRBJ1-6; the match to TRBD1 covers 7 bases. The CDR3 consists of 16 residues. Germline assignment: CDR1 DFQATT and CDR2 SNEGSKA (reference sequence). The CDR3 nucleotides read TGCAGTGCCAGAGGGGGCACACAGGGCTATAATTCACCCCTCCACTTT. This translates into CSARGGTQGYNSPLHF.

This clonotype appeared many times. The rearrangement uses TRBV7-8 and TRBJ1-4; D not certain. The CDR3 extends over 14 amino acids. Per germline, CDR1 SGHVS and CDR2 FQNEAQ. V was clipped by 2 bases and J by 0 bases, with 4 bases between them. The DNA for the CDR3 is TGTGCCAGCAGCTTAATTCCAACTAATGAAAAACTGTTTTTT. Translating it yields CASSLIPTNEKLFF. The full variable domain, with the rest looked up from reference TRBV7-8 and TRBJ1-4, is GAGVSQSPRYKVAKRGQDVALRCDPISGHVSLFWYQQALGQGPEFLTYFQNEAQLDKSGLPSDRFFAERPEGSVSTLKIQRTQQEDSAVYLCASSLIPTNEKLFFGSGTQLSVL.

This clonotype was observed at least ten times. CDR3 in DNA: TGTGCCAGCAGCTTCGGACTAGGCTACGAGCAGTACTTC. This translates into CASSFGLGYEQYF. The rearrangement uses TRBV9 and TRBJ2-7, with 7 bases that match TRBD2. The CDR3 is made up of 13 amino acids. Germline CDR1 is SGDLS and CDR2 is YYNGEE. V shed 4 bases and J 3 bases; nucleotides not matched to a gene: 4.

The CDR3: CASIQKWGRYEQYF. The CDR3 DNA is TGTGCCAGCATCCAGAAGTGGGGGCGATACGAGCAGTACTTC. The chain combines TRBV6-2 or TRBV6-3 with TRBJ2-7; D is perhaps TRBD1 (6 bases). The CDR3 loop spans 14 amino acids. V lost 7 bases to trimming and J lost 4 bases, with 17 bases between them. CDR1 MNHEY and CDR2 SVGEGT come from the germline V gene.

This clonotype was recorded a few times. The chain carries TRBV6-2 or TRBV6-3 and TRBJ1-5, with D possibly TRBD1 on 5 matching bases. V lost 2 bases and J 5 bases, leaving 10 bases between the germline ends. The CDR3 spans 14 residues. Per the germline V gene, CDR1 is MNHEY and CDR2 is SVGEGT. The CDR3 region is CASSYGGADQPQHF. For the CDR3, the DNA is TGTGCCAGCAGTTACGGGGGTGCGGATCAGCCCCAGCATTTT.

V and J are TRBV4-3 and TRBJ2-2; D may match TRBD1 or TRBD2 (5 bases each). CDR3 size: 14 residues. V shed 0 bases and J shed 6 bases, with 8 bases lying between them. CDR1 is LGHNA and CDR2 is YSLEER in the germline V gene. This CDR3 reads CASSQEKGPGELFF. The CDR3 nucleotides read TGCGCCAGCAGCCAAGAAAAGGGACCCGGGGAGCTGTTTTTT.

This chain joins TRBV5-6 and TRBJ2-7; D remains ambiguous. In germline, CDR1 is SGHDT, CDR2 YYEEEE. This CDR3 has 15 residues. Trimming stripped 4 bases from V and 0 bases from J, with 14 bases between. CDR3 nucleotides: TGTGCCAGCAGCCTCCGGGTCGTCAGCTCCTACGAGCAGTACTTC. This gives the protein CASSLRVVSSYEQYF.

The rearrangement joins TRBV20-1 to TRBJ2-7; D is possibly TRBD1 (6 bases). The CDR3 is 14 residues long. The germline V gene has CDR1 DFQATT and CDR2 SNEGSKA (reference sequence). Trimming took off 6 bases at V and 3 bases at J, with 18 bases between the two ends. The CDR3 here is CSAPMGAPGYEQYF. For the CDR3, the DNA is TGCAGTGCACCCATGGGGGCCCCGGGCTACGAGCAGTACTTC.

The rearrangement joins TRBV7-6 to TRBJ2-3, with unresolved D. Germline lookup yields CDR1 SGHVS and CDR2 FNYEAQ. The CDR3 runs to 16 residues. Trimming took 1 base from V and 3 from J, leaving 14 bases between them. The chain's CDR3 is CASSLGTVQATDTQYF. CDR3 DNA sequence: TGTGCCAGCAGCTTAGGGACCGTCCAAGCGACAGATACGCAGTATTTT.

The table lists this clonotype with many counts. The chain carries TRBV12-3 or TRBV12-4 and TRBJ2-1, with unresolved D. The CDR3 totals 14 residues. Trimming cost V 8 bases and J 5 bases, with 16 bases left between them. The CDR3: CASGPLTMDNEQFF. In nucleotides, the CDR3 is TGTGCCAGCGGTCCTCTCACGATGGACAATGAGCAGTTCTTC.

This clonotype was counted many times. The CDR3: CASSRGRTATPDTQYF. CDR3 nucleotide sequence: TGTGCCAGCAGCCGGGGGCGTACCGCAACCCCAGATACGCAGTATTTT. J is TRBJ2-3 and V is TRBV3-1, with D possibly being TRBD1 (6 bases). Trimming shortened V by 4 bases and J by 4 bases, and 18 bases separated the two germline ends. The V gene's germline CDR1 is LGHDT and CDR2 YNNKEL (reference sequence). CDR3 length: 16 amino acids.

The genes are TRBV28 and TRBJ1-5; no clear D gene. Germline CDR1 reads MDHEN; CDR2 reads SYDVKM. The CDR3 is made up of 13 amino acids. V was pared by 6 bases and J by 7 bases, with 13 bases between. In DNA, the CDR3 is TGTGCCAGCAGCAGATGGGTTTGGCAGCCCCAGCATTTT. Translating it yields CASSRWVWQPQHF. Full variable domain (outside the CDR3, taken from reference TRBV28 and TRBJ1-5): DVKVTQSSRYLVKRTGEKVFLECVQDMDHENMFWYRQDPGLGLRLIYFSYDVKMKEKGDIPEGYSVSREKKERFSLILESASTNQTSMYLCASSRWVWQPQHFGDGTRLSIL.

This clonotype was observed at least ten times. As DNA, the CDR3 is TGTGCCAGCAGCGTAGAGCCGGGACGGTGGGGAACGACAGATACGCAGTATTTT. Protein: CASSVEPGRWGTTDTQYF. The chain employs TRBV9 and TRBJ2-3, with D possibly being TRBD1 or TRBD2 (5 bases each). There are 18 residues in the CDR3. The germline V gene has CDR1 SGDLS and CDR2 YYNGEE. V dropped 0 bases and J dropped 3 bases, with 20 bases sitting between them.

CDR3 nucleotides: TGTGCCAGCAGCTCCGACTGGGGCCCTCAAGAGACCCAGTACTTC. Encoded protein: CASSSDWGPQETQYF. The chain has TRBV12-3 or TRBV12-4 and TRBJ2-5, with D possibly matching TRBD1 (5 bases). The germline V and J ends were trimmed by 6 bases and 2 bases, with 16 bases remaining between them. The CDR3 spans 15 residues.

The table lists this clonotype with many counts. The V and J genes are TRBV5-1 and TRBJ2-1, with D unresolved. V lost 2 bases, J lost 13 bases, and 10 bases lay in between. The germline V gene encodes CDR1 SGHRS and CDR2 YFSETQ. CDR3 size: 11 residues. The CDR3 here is CASSFQLKQFF. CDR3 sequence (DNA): TGCGCCAGCAGCTTCCAACTGAAACAGTTCTTC.

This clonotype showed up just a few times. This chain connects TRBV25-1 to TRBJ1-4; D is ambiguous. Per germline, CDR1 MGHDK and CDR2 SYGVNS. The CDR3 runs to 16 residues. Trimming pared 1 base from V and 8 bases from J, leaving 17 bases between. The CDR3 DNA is TGTGCCAGCAGTGAATCGTTCTCCTACCTTGGGGAAAAACTGTTTTTT. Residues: CASSESFSYLGEKLFF. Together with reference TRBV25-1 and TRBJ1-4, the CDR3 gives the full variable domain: EADIYQTPRYLVIGTGKKITLECSQTMGHDKMYWYQQDPGMELHLIHYSYGVNSTEKGDLSSESTVSRIRTEHFPLTLESARPSHTSQYLCASSESFSYLGEKLFFGSGTQLSVL.

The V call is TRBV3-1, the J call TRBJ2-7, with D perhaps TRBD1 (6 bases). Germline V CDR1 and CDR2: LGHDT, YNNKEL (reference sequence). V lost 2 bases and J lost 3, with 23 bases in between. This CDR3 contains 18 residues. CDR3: CASSQQVLSGQTFYEQYF. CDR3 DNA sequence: TGTGCCAGCAGCCAACAGGTTCTTTCTGGACAGACGTTCTACGAGCAGTACTTC.